This T cell receptor (beta chain) emerged from a study of blood T cell repertoires in COVID-19. Study-level information: Samples taken during acute and convalescent COVID-19 were collected in the United States, Italy and Spain. Sources were T cells, B-cell-depleted T cells, or PBMCs; the material itself was cDNA or gDNA.

Under the authors' procedure: The assay estimated nucleated cells by amplifying reference gene primers. Sequenced by immunoSEQ multiplex PCR; TCRdb stores in-frame clones only, minus some. V and J calls plus clone size are reproduced from that table; the DNA served to infer D and trimming. The data hold 130,000 to 150,000 clones, with 70% to 90% observed a single time. While infection was still active, Seattle patients were enrolled and then followed longitudinally. Sample: peripheral blood. This receptor was taken from a woman aged 55-70 years with COVID-19, enrolled during active disease.

CDR3 DNA sequence: TGTGCCAGCAGTTACGACAGGGTCATGGGTAATTCACCCCTCCACTTT. This translates into CASSYDRVMGNSPLHF. The chain uses TRBV6-5 and TRBJ1-6; 7 nucleotides line up with TRBD1. The CDR3 length is 16 residues. The germline V gene encodes CDR1 MNHEY and CDR2 SVGAGI. Germline trimming cut 2 bases from V and 6 bases from J; bases unmatched to any gene: 7.